Below, 29 T cell receptor beta chains from the same sample are listed, as sequenced in a study of shared clonotypes between healthy human individuals. Produced via immunoSEQ multiplex PCR; TCRdb's table is partial and in-frame only. The table lists about 1,500,000 clones, roughly 96% of them singletons. The material sequenced was naive CD4+ T cells sorted from blood. Subset of the sample: CD45RA+ positively selected. The origin of the receptors is a man aged 25-40 years in good health.

The chain has TRBV5-6 and TRBJ2-1, with D unresolved. The CDR3 is 13 amino acids. Trimming took 4 bases from V and 10 from J, leaving 15 bases between them. The germline V gene encodes CDR1 SGHDT and CDR2 YYEEEE. This CDR3 is CASSPWVYDEQFF. As DNA, the CDR3 is TGTGCCAGCAGCCCATGGGTTTATGACGAGCAGTTCTTC.

The V gene is TRBV7-2, the J gene TRBJ2-3; D is uncertain. Germline-derived CDR1 and CDR2 are SGHTA and FQGNSA. Trimming removed 4 bases from V and 3 bases from J, with 8 bases in between. CDR3 length: 13 residues. The CDR3: CASSSTWTDTQYF. The CDR3 nucleotides read TGTGCCAGCAGCTCCACTTGGACAGATACGCAGTATTTT. The whole variable domain, remainder taken from reference TRBV7-2 and TRBJ2-3, is GAGVSQSPSNKVTEKGKDVELRCDPISGHTALYWYRQSLGQGLEFLIYFQGNSAPDKSGLPSDRFSAERTGGSVSTLTIQRTQQEDSAVYLCASSSTWTDTQYFGPGTRLTVL.

This chain connects TRBV28 to TRBJ1-1; TRBD1 matches at 8 bases. This CDR3 is built from 16 residues. With 6 bases clipped from V and 1 base from J, the junction kept 10 bases outside the gene matches. Germline assignment: CDR1 MDHEN and CDR2 SYDVKM. CDR3 DNA: TGTGCCAGCAGACCGGACAGGGCGGCAGGGAACACTGAAGCTTTCTTT. It specifies CASRPDRAAGNTEAFF.

The chain couples TRBV2 to TRBJ2-7, with D perhaps matching TRBD2 (5 bases). Germline V gives CDR1 SNHLY, CDR2 FYNNEI. The V and J ends lost 5 bases and 1 base respectively, with 12 bases between them. This CDR3 has 14 amino acids. CDR3 protein: CASSQRGGSYEQYF. The CDR3 DNA follows: TGTGCCAGCAGTCAGCGCGGAGGATCCTACGAGCAGTACTTC.

The chain recombines TRBV5-5 with TRBJ1-5; 7 nucleotides agree with TRBD1. The CDR3 consists of 17 residues. V lost 5 bases and J lost 6; bases outside the gene matches: 17. Germline loops: CDR1 SGHKS, CDR2 YYEKEE (reference sequence). The CDR3 here is CASSLLFLQGDGQPQHF. DNA of the CDR3: TGTGCCAGCAGTCTATTATTCCTTCAGGGGGACGGTCAGCCCCAGCATTTT.

Here the CDR3 DNA reads TGTGCCATCAGTGAAGACACCTATCAGCCCCAGCATTTT. This translates into CAISEDTYQPQHF. This chain connects TRBV10-3 to TRBJ1-5; D unclear. The CDR3 length is 13 residues. Trimming removed 3 bases at V and 5 bases at J, with 8 bases between. Germline CDR1 and CDR2: ENHRY and SYGVKD.

The chain links TRBV7-9 to TRBJ2-4; D could derive from TRBD1 or TRBD2 (6 bases each). In germline, CDR1 is SEHNR, CDR2 FQNEAQ (reference sequence). With 1 base removed from V and 8 bases from J, the gap between germline ends came to 9 bases. The CDR3 covers 13 residues. CDR3 region: CASSLDREDIQYF. DNA for the CDR3: TGTGCCAGCAGCTTAGACAGGGAGGACATTCAGTACTTC. Drawing the rest from reference TRBV7-9 and TRBJ2-4, the complete variable domain is DTGVSQNPRHKITKRGQNVTFRCDPISEHNRLYWYRQTLGQGPEFLTYFQNEAQLEKSRLLSDRFSAERPKGSFSTLEIQRTEQGDSAMYLCASSLDREDIQYFGAGTRLSVL.

The V call is TRBV4-2, the J call TRBJ2-1; unclear D gene. Looked up from germline, CDR1 is LGHNA and CDR2 is YNFKEQ. Trimming pared 1 base from V and 6 bases from J, leaving 25 bases between. This CDR3 comprises 19 residues. CDR3 protein: CASSQAEPSLIGFPNEQFF. Here the CDR3 DNA reads TGTGCCAGCAGCCAAGCGGAGCCCAGTTTAATAGGGTTTCCCAATGAGCAGTTCTTC.

This chain links TRBV28 with TRBJ2-7; 12 bases are a match to TRBD2. CDR1 and CDR2 (germline): MDHEN, SYDVKM. Trimming at V came to 6 bases and at J to 2 bases, leaving 8 bases not matched to a gene. The CDR3 runs to 16 residues. The DNA of the CDR3 is TGTGCCAGCAGCCAGGTCAGGACTAGCGGGACCTACGAGCAGTACTTC. Amino acids: CASSQVRTSGTYEQYF. Drawing the rest from reference TRBV28 and TRBJ2-7, the complete variable domain is DVKVTQSSRYLVKRTGEKVFLECVQDMDHENMFWYRQDPGLGLRLIYFSYDVKMKEKGDIPEGYSVSREKKERFSLILESASTNQTSMYLCASSQVRTSGTYEQYFGPGTRLTVT.

The rearrangement links TRBV5-6 to TRBJ1-5, with D tentatively TRBD1 (6 bases). The CDR3 has 15 amino acids. The V gene lost 4 bases and the J gene lost 7 bases, with 18 bases spanning the gap. Germline-derived CDR1 and CDR2 are SGHDT and YYEEEE. The CDR3: CASSLYSTQGQPQHF. CDR3 sequence (DNA): TGTGCCAGCAGCCTATATAGCACACAGGGCCAGCCCCAGCATTTT.

The V call is TRBV7-9, the J call TRBJ2-2; D is ambiguous. CDR3 size: 19 residues. Germline V lookup: CDR1 SEHNR, CDR2 FQNEAQ (reference sequence). V was trimmed by 7 bases and J by 0 bases, leaving 24 bases between them. The CDR3 spells CASKTLLPQDRANTGELFF. The CDR3 nucleotides are TGTGCCAGCAAAACCTTACTCCCTCAAGACCGAGCGAACACCGGGGAGCTGTTTTTT. Together with reference TRBV7-9 and TRBJ2-2, the CDR3 gives the full variable domain: DTGVSQNPRHKITKRGQNVTFRCDPISEHNRLYWYRQTLGQGPEFLTYFQNEAQLEKSRLLSDRFSAERPKGSFSTLEIQRTEQGDSAMYLCASKTLLPQDRANTGELFFGEGSRLTVL.

The chain couples TRBV18 to TRBJ1-2; 9 positions match TRBD1. The CDR3 has 14 amino acids. Trimming removed 6 bases from V and 7 bases from J; junction bases left unmatched: 9. CDR1 is KGHSH, CDR2 LQKENI, per germline. CDR3 protein: CASSRARTGVGYTF. Here the CDR3 DNA reads TGTGCCAGCTCCCGGGCGCGGACAGGGGTTGGCTACACCTTC.

This chain uses TRBV14 with TRBJ2-3; TRBD1 matches 9 bases. This CDR3 region has 17 residues. Losses at the gene ends were 1 base for V and 6 bases for J; bases not matched to a gene: 11. Looked up from germline, CDR1 is SGHDN and CDR2 is FVKESK. CDR3 DNA sequence: TGTGCCAGCAGCCAAGGCCGGCCGGGACAGGGCGCTGATACGCAGTATTTT. Translating it yields CASSQGRPGQGADTQYF.

J is TRBJ2-3 and V is TRBV6-5; D is undetermined. V was clipped by 0 bases and J by 0 bases, with 7 bases between them. The CDR3 loop spans 15 amino acids. Germline-derived CDR1 and CDR2 are MNHEY and SVGAGI. The CDR3 reads CASSYSSSSTDTQYF. The CDR3 bases are TGTGCCAGCAGTTACTCGAGCTCTAGCACAGATACGCAGTATTTT.

This chain uses TRBV29-1 with TRBJ1-5, with 7 bases lining up with TRBD1. V gave up 4 bases and J gave up 7 bases; unmatched junction bases: 7. This CDR3 spans 13 amino acids. The germline gives CDR1 SQVTM, CDR2 ANQGSEA. The CDR3 protein is CSVATGVRQPQHF. The CDR3 DNA is TGCAGCGTTGCCACAGGGGTGCGCCAGCCCCAGCATTTT.

This rearrangement joins TRBV15 to TRBJ2-5; no firm D call. CDR3 length equals 14 residues. The V end lost 3 bases, the J end lost 3 bases, and 11 bases lay between the germline ends. Germline lookup yields CDR1 LNHNV and CDR2 YYDKDF (reference sequence). CDR3 region: CATSRGLQKETQYF. CDR3 bases: TGTGCCACCAGCAGGGGGTTGCAGAAAGAGACCCAGTACTTC.

The genes are TRBV7-9 and TRBJ2-1, with 10 positions matching TRBD2. The CDR3 has 16 residues. Trimming took 5 bases from V and 4 from J; bases not matched to a gene: 8. In germline, CDR1 is SEHNR, CDR2 FQNEAQ (reference sequence). The CDR3 nucleotides read TGTGCCAGCAGCCCCCGCGCAGCGGGAGGGTACAATGAGCAGTTCTTC. Its protein is CASSPRAAGGYNEQFF.

The chain recombines TRBV5-1 with TRBJ2-7; either TRBD1 or TRBD2 may supply D (5 bases each). Trimming took off 2 bases at V and 1 base at J, with 31 bases between the two ends. Germline CDR1 is SGHRS and CDR2 is YFSETQ. The CDR3 runs 21 residues. This CDR3 is CASSFGQSETGEGWWSYEQYF. CDR3 DNA: TGCGCCAGCAGCTTCGGCCAATCCGAGACTGGCGAGGGGTGGTGGTCCTACGAGCAGTACTTC.

The chain uses TRBV15 and TRBJ1-1; D remains ambiguous. V was cut by 0 bases and J by 0 bases, with 8 bases left in between. In germline, CDR1 is LNHNV, CDR2 YYDKDF (reference sequence). The CDR3 covers 15 residues. CDR3 amino acids: CATSRDPAVNTEAFF. In DNA, the CDR3 is TGTGCCACCAGCAGAGATCCGGCGGTGAACACTGAAGCTTTCTTT.

V gene TRBV7-2 combines with J gene TRBJ2-7; D is possibly TRBD2 (5 bases). This CDR3 has 15 residues. Germline CDR1 reads SGHTA; CDR2 reads FQGNSA. V lost 4 bases and J lost 4, with 17 bases in between. Written as DNA, the CDR3 is TGTGCCAGCAGCTCCCCGACCGGGGTCGAGTACGAGCAGTACTTC. Protein sequence: CASSSPTGVEYEQYF. The full variable domain, completed using reference TRBV7-2 and TRBJ2-7, is GAGVSQSPSNKVTEKGKDVELRCDPISGHTALYWYRQSLGQGLEFLIYFQGNSAPDKSGLPSDRFSAERTGGSVSTLTIQRTQQEDSAVYLCASSSPTGVEYEQYFGPGTRLTVT.

The chain couples TRBV6-6 to TRBJ1-4; possible D gene TRBD1, 5 bases. The CDR3 is 14 amino acids. V shed 2 bases and J shed 8 bases, with 12 bases lying between them. Germline V lookup: CDR1 MNHNY, CDR2 SVGAGI (reference sequence). CDR3 protein: CASSYGTVGEKLFF. DNA for the CDR3: TGTGCCAGCAGTTACGGGACTGTAGGGGAAAAACTGTTTTTT.

The chain couples TRBV30 to TRBJ2-7; D is possibly TRBD1 (6 bases). The CDR3 loop spans 14 amino acids. Between the trimmed V and J ends, which lost 3 bases and 1 base, there was a span of 13 bases. The germline V gene has CDR1 GTSNPN and CDR2 SVGIG (reference sequence). CDR3 nucleotide sequence: TGTGCCTGGAGACAGGGTCGTCGATCCTACGAGCAGTACTTC. Translated, it gives CAWRQGRRSYEQYF.

This clone was counted between two and nine times. V is TRBV28 and J is TRBJ2-5; 7 positions agree with TRBD1. J lost 13 bases, V lost 3 bases, and 14 bases had no gene match. The CDR3 has 14 residues. Germline values: CDR1 MDHEN, CDR2 SYDVKM. The CDR3: CASSFTPGGPGWYF. The CDR3 nucleotides read TGTGCCAGCAGTTTTACGCCAGGGGGACCGGGGTGGTACTTC.

V usage is TRBV7-6 and J usage is TRBJ2-3, with 9 bases matching TRBD2. With 4 bases clipped from V and 4 bases from J, the junction kept 9 bases outside the gene matches. There are 16 residues in the CDR3. From germline, CDR1 is SGHVS and CDR2 FNYEAQ. The CDR3: CASSSRPRTSADTQYF. DNA of the CDR3: TGTGCCAGCAGCTCACGCCCAAGGACTAGCGCAGATACGCAGTATTTT.

The chain is built from TRBV5-1 and TRBJ1-4, with unresolved D. CDR1 is SGHRS, CDR2 YFSETQ, per germline. This CDR3 contains 14 residues. The V end was cut by 2 bases, the J end by 4 bases, with 9 bases between. The CDR3 region has the DNA TGCGCCAGCAGCTTAAGCAGGAATAATGAAAAACTGTTTTTT. This sequence encodes CASSLSRNNEKLFF. The whole variable domain, filled in from reference TRBV5-1 and TRBJ1-4, reads KAGVTQTPRYLIKTRGQQVTLSCSPISGHRSVSWYQQTPGQGLQFLFEYFSETQRNKGNFPGRFSGRQFSNSRSEMNVSTLELGDSALYLCASSLSRNNEKLFFGSGTQLSVL.

This chain joins TRBV5-5 and TRBJ2-1; D call uncertain. Germline CDR1 reads SGHKS; CDR2 reads YYEKEE (reference sequence). The CDR3 has 13 residues. The V end lost 0 bases, the J end lost 8 bases, and 9 bases lay between the germline ends. CDR3 in DNA: TGTGCCAGCAGCTTGGTCTGGGAACATGAGCAGTTCTTC. Its protein product is CASSLVWEHEQFF.

The chain is built from TRBV18 and TRBJ1-4; 9 bases line up with TRBD1. In germline, CDR1 is KGHSH, CDR2 LQKENI. This CDR3 comprises 15 residues. Losses at the gene ends were 4 bases for V and 5 bases for J; bases not matched to a gene: 5. This chain's CDR3 is CASSLTTGGNEKLFF. DNA for the CDR3: TGTGCCAGCTCACTGACGACAGGGGGGAATGAAAAACTGTTTTTT.

This rearrangement joins TRBV2 to TRBJ1-5; D is possibly TRBD1 (5 bases). Per germline, CDR1 SNHLY and CDR2 FYNNEI. V lost 5 bases to trimming and J lost 0 bases, with 11 bases between them. This CDR3 has 15 amino acids. The CDR3 DNA is TGTGCCAGCAGTCGGGACGGTAATAGCAATCAGCCCCAGCATTTT. It encodes CASSRDGNSNQPQHF.

This clone is a singleton in its sample. V and J are TRBV14 and TRBJ2-5; 10 bases match TRBD1. From germline, CDR1 is SGHDN and CDR2 FVKESK. The CDR3 spans 15 residues. The trim removed 5 bases at V and 2 bases at J, leaving 5 bases unmatched. Written as DNA, the CDR3 is TGTGCCAGCAGCAGATGGACAGGGGGACAAGAGACCCAGTACTTC. It translates to CASSRWTGGQETQYF. Drawing the rest from reference TRBV14 and TRBJ2-5, the complete variable domain is EAGVTQFPSHSVIEKGQTVTLRCDPISGHDNLYWYRRVMGKEIKFLLHFVKESKQDESGMPNNRFLAERTGGTYSTLKVQPAELEDSGVYFCASSRWTGGQETQYFGPGTRLLVL.